This entry concerns a single T cell receptor (beta chain). Its antigen is as yet unknown. Looked up from germline, CDR1 is MNHEY and CDR2 is SVGAGI. This CDR3 has 13 amino acids. V shed 6 bases and J shed 6 bases, with 15 bases lying between them. Researchers ran the PCR with 60 Vbeta and 13 Jbeta primers. Assay used: immunoSEQ multiplex PCR; TCRdb lists only in-frame clones, some missing. The sample has around 150,000 clones; around 84% are singletons. This specimen belongs to a study of cytomegalovirus exposure and HLA in healthy donors. General study points: Previously analyzed data showed that most TCR beta V segments were productive at a frequency of about 87% or about 30%. Several of the most significant clusters appeared, in a later analysis, to be linked to common viral pathogens. An ancestry cluster, one associated with Asian ancestry, reportedly showed fewer N-insertions than the approximately 700-donor mean in a later analysis.

All the people who gave samples were healthy bone marrow donors. Sequenced input: PBMCs. The source is a male donor in good health and CMV-seropositive. This chain connects TRBV6-5 to TRBJ2-7; the D gene is possibly TRBD1 (5 bases). The CDR3 nucleotides are TGTGCCAGCAGCAACAGGATCGGCGGCGAGCAGTACTTC. Translation gives CASSNRIGGEQYF.